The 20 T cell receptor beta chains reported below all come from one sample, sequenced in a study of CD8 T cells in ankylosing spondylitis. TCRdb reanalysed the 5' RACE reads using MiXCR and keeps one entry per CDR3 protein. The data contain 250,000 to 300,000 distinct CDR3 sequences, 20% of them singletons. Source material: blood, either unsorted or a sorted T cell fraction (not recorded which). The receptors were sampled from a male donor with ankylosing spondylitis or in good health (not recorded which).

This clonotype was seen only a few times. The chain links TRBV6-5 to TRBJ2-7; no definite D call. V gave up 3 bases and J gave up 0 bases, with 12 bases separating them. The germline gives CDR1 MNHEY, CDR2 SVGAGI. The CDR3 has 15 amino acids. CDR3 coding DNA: TGTGCCAGCAGTTATCGGCAGACCGTCTCCTACGAGCAGTACGTC. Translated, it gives CASSYRQTVSYEQYV.

CDR3: CAIRGTSESYNEQFF. For the CDR3, the DNA is TGTGCCATCAGAGGAACTAGCGAAAGTTACAATGAGCAGTTCTTC. The chain has TRBV10-3 and TRBJ2-1, with 7 bases matching TRBD2. V lost 6 bases, J lost 4 bases, and 9 bases stayed unmatched. Germline V lookup: CDR1 ENHRY, CDR2 SYGVKD. This CDR3 contains 15 residues.

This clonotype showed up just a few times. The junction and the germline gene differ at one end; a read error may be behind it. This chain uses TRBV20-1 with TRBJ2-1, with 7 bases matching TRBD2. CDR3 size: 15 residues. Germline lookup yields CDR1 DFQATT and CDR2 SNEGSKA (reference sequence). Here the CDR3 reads CSARAKRGPYSEQFF. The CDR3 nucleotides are TGCAGTGCTAGAGCCAAGCGGGGCCCTTACAGTGAGCAGTTCTTC.

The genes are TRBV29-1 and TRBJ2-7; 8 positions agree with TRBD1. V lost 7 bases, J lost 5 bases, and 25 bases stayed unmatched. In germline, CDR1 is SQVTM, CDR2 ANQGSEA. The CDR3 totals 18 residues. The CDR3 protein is CSDSRTSGPVAGGHEQYV. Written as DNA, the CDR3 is TGCAGCGACTCCCGAACTTCCGGGCCAGTGGCAGGGGGCCACGAGCAGTACGTC.

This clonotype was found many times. The chain's CDR3 is CASSVGVGTYNEQFF. The CDR3 bases are TGTGCCAGCAGCGTCGGGGTGGGTACCTACAATGAGCAGTTCTTC. The gene calls are TRBV9 and TRBJ2-1; D is possibly TRBD2 (5 bases). The germline V and J ends were trimmed by 2 bases and 2 bases, with 11 bases remaining between them. Germline loops: CDR1 SGDLS, CDR2 YYNGEE. CDR3 length: 15 residues. The whole variable domain, remainder taken from reference TRBV9 and TRBJ2-1, is DSGVTQTPKHLITATGQRVTLRCSPRSGDLSVYWYQQSLDQGLQFLIQYYNGEERAKGNILERFSAQQFPDLHSELNLSSLELGDSALYFCASSVGVGTYNEQFFGPGTRLTVL.

The CDR3 protein is CASSLAGPQETQYF. The CDR3 DNA reads as TGTGCCAGCAGTTTGGCAGGGCCTCAAGAGACCCAGTACTTC. The V gene is TRBV12-3 or TRBV12-4, the J gene TRBJ2-5, with a possible D match to TRBD1 (5 bases). Deletions cut 3 bases from V and 2 bases from J, with 10 bases between. This CDR3 has 14 amino acids.

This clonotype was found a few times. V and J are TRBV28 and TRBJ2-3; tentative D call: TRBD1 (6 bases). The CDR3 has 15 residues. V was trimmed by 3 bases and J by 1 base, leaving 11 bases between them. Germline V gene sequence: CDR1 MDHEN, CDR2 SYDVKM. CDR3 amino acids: CASSFFGTRTDTQYF. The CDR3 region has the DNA TGTGCCAGCAGTTTTTTTGGGACACGCACAGATACGCAGTATTTT.

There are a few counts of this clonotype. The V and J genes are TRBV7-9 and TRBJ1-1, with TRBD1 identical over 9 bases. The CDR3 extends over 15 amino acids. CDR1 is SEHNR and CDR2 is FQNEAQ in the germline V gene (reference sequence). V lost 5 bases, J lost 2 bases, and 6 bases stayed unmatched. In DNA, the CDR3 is TGTGCCAGCAGCCCGGGGACAGGGTCAAACACTGAAGCTTTCTTT. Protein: CASSPGTGSNTEAFF.

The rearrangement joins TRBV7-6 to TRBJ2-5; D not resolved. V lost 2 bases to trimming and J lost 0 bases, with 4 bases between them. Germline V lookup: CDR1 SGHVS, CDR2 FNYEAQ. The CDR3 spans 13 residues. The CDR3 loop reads CASSLTHQETQYF. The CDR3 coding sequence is TGTGCCAGCAGCTTAACCCACCAAGAGACCCAGTACTTC.

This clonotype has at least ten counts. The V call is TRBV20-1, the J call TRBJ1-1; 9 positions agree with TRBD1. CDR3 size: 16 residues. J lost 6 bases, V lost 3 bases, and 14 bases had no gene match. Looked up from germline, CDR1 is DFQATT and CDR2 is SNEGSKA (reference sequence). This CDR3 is CSASQTGGPPFAEAFF. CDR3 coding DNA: TGCAGTGCTAGTCAAACAGGGGGCCCCCCGTTTGCTGAAGCTTTCTTT.

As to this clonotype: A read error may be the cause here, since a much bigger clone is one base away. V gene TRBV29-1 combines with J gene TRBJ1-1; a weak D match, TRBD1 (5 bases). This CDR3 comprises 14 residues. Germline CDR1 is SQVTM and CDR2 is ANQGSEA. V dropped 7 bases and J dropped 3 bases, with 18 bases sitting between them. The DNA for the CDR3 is TGCAGCGCTCGGTGGGGGTGCCCGGACACTGAAGCTTTCTTT. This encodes CSARWGCPDTEAFF.

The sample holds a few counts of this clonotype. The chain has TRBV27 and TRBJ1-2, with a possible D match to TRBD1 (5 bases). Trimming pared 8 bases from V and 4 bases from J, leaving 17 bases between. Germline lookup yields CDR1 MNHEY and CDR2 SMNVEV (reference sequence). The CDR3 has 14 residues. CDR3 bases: TGTGCCAGCGCCCTGACGGGCAGGGTCTATGGCTACACCTTC. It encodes CASALTGRVYGYTF.

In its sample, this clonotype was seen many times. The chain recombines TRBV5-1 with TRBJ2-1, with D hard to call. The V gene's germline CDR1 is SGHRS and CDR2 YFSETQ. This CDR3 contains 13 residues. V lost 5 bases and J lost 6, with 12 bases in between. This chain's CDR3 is CASRKKERNEQFF. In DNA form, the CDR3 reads TGCGCCAGCAGGAAAAAGGAGCGCAATGAGCAGTTCTTC.

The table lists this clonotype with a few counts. CDR3 in amino acids: CSAYDAVVAGELFF. DNA of the CDR3: TGCAGCGCCTACGACGCGGTCGTCGCCGGGGAGCTGTTTTTT. The rearrangement links TRBV29-1 to TRBJ2-2; D is unclear. The CDR3 has 14 amino acids. Germline V gene sequence: CDR1 SQVTM, CDR2 ANQGSEA. Between the trimmed V and J ends, which lost 7 bases and 6 bases, there was a span of 18 bases.

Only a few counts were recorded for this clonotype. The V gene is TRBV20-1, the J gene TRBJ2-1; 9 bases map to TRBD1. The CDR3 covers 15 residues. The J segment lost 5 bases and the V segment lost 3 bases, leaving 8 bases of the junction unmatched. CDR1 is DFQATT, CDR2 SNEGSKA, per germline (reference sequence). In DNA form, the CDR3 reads TGCAGTGCTAGCTTAACAGGGGGCTTCAACAATGAGCAGTTCTTC. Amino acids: CSASLTGGFNNEQFF.

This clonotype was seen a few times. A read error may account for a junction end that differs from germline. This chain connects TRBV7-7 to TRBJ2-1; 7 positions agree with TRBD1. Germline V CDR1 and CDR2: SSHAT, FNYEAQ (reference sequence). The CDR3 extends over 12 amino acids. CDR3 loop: CASSPTGREQFF. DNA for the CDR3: TGTGCTAGCAGCCCGACAGGGCGTGAGCAGTTCTTC.

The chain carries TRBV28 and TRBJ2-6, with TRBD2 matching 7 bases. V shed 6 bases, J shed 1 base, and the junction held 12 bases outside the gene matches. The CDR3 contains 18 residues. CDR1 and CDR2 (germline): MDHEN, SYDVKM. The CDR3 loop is CASSYGAGVGSGANVLTF. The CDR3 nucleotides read TGTGCCAGCAGCTACGGTGCGGGGGTAGGGTCTGGGGCCAACGTCCTGACTTTC.

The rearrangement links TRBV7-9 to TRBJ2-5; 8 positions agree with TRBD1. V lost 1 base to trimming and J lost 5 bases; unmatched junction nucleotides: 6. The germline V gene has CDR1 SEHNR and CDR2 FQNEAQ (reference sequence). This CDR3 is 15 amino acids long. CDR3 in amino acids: CASSLDRTGTETQYF. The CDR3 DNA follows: TGTGCCAGCAGCTTAGACCGGACAGGGACGGAGACCCAGTACTTC.

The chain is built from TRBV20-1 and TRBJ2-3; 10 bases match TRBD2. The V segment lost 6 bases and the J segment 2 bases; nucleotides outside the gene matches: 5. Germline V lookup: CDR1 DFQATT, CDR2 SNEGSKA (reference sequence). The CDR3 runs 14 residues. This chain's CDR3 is CSAGLAGVTDTQYF. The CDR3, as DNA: TGCAGTGCCGGGCTAGCGGGGGTCACAGATACGCAGTATTTT.

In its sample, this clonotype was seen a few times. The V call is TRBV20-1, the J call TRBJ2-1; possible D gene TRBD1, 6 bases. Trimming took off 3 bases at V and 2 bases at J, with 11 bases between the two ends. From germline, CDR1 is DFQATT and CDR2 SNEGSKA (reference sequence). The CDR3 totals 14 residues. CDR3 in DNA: TGCAGTGCTAGGCACAGGGCCGCCTACAATGAGCAGTTCTTC. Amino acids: CSARHRAAYNEQFF.